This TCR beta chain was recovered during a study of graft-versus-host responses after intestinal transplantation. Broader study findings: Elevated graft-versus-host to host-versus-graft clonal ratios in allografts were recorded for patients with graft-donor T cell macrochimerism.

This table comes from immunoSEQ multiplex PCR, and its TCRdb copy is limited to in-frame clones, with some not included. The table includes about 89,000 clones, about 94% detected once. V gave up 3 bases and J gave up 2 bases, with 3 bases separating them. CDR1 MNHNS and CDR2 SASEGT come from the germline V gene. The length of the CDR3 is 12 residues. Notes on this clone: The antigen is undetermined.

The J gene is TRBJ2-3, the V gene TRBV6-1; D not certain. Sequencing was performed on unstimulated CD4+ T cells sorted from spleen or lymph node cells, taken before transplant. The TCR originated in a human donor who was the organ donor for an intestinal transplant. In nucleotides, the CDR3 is TGTGCCAGCAGTGAGAACACAGATACGCAGTATTTT. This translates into CASSENTDTQYF.